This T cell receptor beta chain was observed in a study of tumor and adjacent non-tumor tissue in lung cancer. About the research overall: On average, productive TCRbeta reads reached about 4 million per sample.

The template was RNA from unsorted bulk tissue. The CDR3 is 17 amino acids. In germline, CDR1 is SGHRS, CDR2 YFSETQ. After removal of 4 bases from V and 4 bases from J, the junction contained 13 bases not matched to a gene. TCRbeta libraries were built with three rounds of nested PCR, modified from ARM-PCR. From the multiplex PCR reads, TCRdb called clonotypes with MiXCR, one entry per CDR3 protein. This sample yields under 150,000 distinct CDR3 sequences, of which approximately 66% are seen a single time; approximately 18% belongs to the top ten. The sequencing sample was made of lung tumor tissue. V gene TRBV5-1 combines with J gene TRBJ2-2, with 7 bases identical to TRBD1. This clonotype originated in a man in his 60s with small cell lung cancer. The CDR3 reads CASSNGPTGTTTGELFF. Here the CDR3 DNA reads TGCGCCAGCAGCAACGGACCGACAGGGACCACCACCGGGGAGCTGTTTTTT. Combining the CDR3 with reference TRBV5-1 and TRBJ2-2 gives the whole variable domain KAGVTQTPRYLIKTRGQQVTLSCSPISGHRSVSWYQQTPGQGLQFLFEYFSETQRNKGNFPGRFSGRQFSNSRSEMNVSTLELGDSALYLCASSNGPTGTTTGELFFGEGSRLTVL.